The present entry profiles one T cell receptor beta chain with its context. This CDR3 has 16 residues. Unmatched junction bases numbered 8, after V lost 5 bases and J lost 5 bases. CDR1 LNHDA and CDR2 SQIVND come from the germline V gene (reference sequence). This specimen comes from a study of blood T cell repertoires in COVID-19. Across the study: Samples of COVID-19 (acute and convalescent) were obtained from the United States, Italy and Spain. Sample material is recorded as cDNA or gDNA derived from T cells, B-cell-depleted T cells, or PBMCs.

In the original workflow: How many nucleated cells were present was estimated from reference gene primer amplification. Assay: immunoSEQ multiplex PCR; the TCRdb copy retains only in-frame clones and omits some. D and trimming were read from the DNA, whereas the V and J calls and clone size are those reported in that table. The sample includes approximately 100,000 clones, 70% to 90% seen only once; the top ten take about 4.5%. The sequencing sample was made of peripheral blood. The clonotype comes from a man aged 65 to 85 with acute or convalescent COVID-19. The rearrangement uses TRBV19 and TRBJ1-6, with 8 bases matching TRBD1. The CDR3 DNA reads as TGTGCCAGTAGTGCTTTGACAGGGGCCGATAATTCACCCCTCCACTTT. Protein: CASSALTGADNSPLHF.